What follows is one T cell receptor (beta chain) and its context. Its antigen is unknown. Data came from immunoSEQ multiplex PCR; TCRdb stores just in-frame clones and leaves some out. The table includes 70,000 to 80,000 clones, 85% to 95% detected once. These data are taken from a study of OX40 agonist ivuxolimab in advanced cancers. Across the whole study: Previous treatment with anti-PD-1, anti-PD-L1 or anti-CTLA-4 therapy was allowed; less than 45% had received some. Partial responses were achieved by three patients, one with hepatocellular carcinoma and two with cutaneous melanoma. General study findings and limits: Among the lowest peripheral clonal expansion occurred in 0.1-3.0 mg/kg partial responders. The study found that CD8+ T cells averaged more expanded clones than CD4+.

V lost 0 bases and J lost 1, with 11 bases in between. Looked up from germline, CDR1 is SGHRS and CDR2 is YFSETQ. This CDR3 spans 15 amino acids. V and J are TRBV5-1 and TRBJ2-7; the D is unclear. This receptor was taken from an adult with an advanced solid tumor such as melanoma, head and neck, liver or kidney cancer. Source: CD4+ or CD8+ T cells sorted from blood, taken in a trial of the OX40 agonist ivuxolimab. Here the CDR3 reads CASSLGPTVSYEQYF. DNA for the CDR3: TGCGCCAGCAGCTTGGGGCCGACGGTGTCCTACGAGCAGTACTTC. The complete variable domain, with remaining parts taken from reference TRBV5-1 and TRBJ2-7, reads KAGVTQTPRYLIKTRGQQVTLSCSPISGHRSVSWYQQTPGQGLQFLFEYFSETQRNKGNFPGRFSGRQFSNSRSEMNVSTLELGDSALYLCASSLGPTVSYEQYFGPGTRLTVT.